The rows below give T cell receptor beta chains drawn from one sample of a study of blood T cells in healthy people across ages. Each CDR3 protein is one row after TCRdb ran MiXCR on the 5' RACE reads. This table has about 1.4 million distinct CDR3 sequences, almost 60% appearing once. The sample consisted of blood. These receptors came from a man aged 18 to 35 in good health. The CDR3 runs from the conserved cysteine through the conserved F or W. Fields, in order: clone size, J gene, D gene, V gene, CDR3 DNA, CDR3 protein. A D gene is named only where the DNA matches it firmly. Some rows mark clone size as missing; the rest say once, few, many or name a class of expanded clone.

size: NA; J: TRBJ2-1; D: TRBD2; V: TRBV29-1; DNA: TGCAGCGTTGTAGTATCGAGACTAGCGGGAGCTACTGAGCAGTTCTTC; CDR3: CSVVVSRLAGATEQFF
size: NA; J: TRBJ2-1; D: NA; V: TRBV7-2; DNA: TGTGCCAGCAGCTCACTAGCAACAAACACCAATGAGCAGTTCTTC; CDR3: CASSSLATNTNEQFF
size: NA; J: TRBJ1-2; D: NA; V: TRBV20-1; DNA: TGCAGTGCTACAGCCAATACTTTCTATGGCTACACCTTC; CDR3: CSATANTFYGYTF
size: NA; J: TRBJ2-7; D: NA; V: TRBV2; DNA: TGTGCCAGCAGTGAAGCACTACTGCGGGAAGGGAGAAACTCCTACGAGCAGTACTTC; CDR3: CASSEALLREGRNSYEQYF
size: few; J: TRBJ2-7; D: NA; V: TRBV5-1; DNA: TGCGCCAGCAGCTTGTCGGGTCCACAGTACGAGCAGTACTTC; CDR3: CASSLSGPQYEQYF
size: NA; J: TRBJ2-1; D: TRBD2; V: TRBV5-1; DNA: TGCGCCAGCAGCTTTCCTGAAGCGGGACTAGCGGACAATGAGCAGTTCTTC; CDR3: CASSFPEAGLADNEQFF
size: once; J: TRBJ1-2; D: NA; V: TRBV10-3; DNA: TGTGCCATCAGTGATATAGGACAGCTCTATGGCTACACCTTC; CDR3: CAISDIGQLYGYTF
size: once; J: TRBJ2-7; D: NA; V: TRBV6-6; DNA: TGTGCCAGCAGTTATCAGGCAGGGGTGTACTTC; CDR3: CASSYQAGVYF
size: NA; J: TRBJ1-6; D: NA; V: TRBV12-3/TRBV12-4; DNA: TGTGTCAGCAGTCAGGGTGTCTATAATTCACCCCTCCACTTT; CDR3: CVSSQGVYNSPLHF
size: NA; J: TRBJ2-7; D: TRBD1; V: TRBV25-1; DNA: TGTGCCAGCAGTGATGGGGACAGCGCTACCTACGAGCAGTACTTC; CDR3: CASSDGDSATYEQYF
size: NA; J: TRBJ2-2; D: NA; V: TRBV20-1; DNA: TGCAGTGCCCCCCCGGGGGCGAACACCGGGGAGCTGTTTTTT; CDR3: CSAPPGANTGELFF
size: few; J: TRBJ2-7; D: NA; V: TRBV18; DNA: TGTGCCAGCTCCAGGACCGAGAGCTCCTACGAGCAGTACTTC; CDR3: CASSRTESSYEQYF
size: NA; J: TRBJ1-2; D: TRBD1; V: TRBV6-5; DNA: TGTGCCAGCAGTTACCGCGGACAGGGAGGAGGCTACACCTTC; CDR3: CASSYRGQGGGYTF
size: NA; J: TRBJ1-3; D: TRBD1; V: TRBV6-5; DNA: TGTGCCAGCAGTTACCAGACAGGGTTTGGAAACACCATATATTTT; CDR3: CASSYQTGFGNTIYF
size: NA; J: TRBJ2-5; D: NA; V: TRBV6-6; DNA: TGTGCCAGCAGTTACTCGCCTAGGGTACAAGAGACCCAGTACTTC; CDR3: CASSYSPRVQETQYF
size: once; J: TRBJ2-3; D: TRBD2; V: TRBV18; DNA: TGTGCCAGCTCACCAGAGACTAGCGGGGCTAGCACAGATACGCAGTATTTT; CDR3: CASSPETSGASTDTQYF
size: few; J: TRBJ2-7; D: NA; V: TRBV7-9; DNA: TGTGCCAGCAGCTTAGTAGGTTGGGCCTACGAGCAGTACTTC; CDR3: CASSLVGWAYEQYF
size: once; J: TRBJ2-7; D: TRBD1; V: TRBV4-1; DNA: TGCGCCAGCAGCCAAAAGTGGGGACAGCTTGTGAGCTACGAGCAGTACTTC; CDR3: CASSQKWGQLVSYEQYF
size: NA; J: TRBJ2-7; D: TRBD2; V: TRBV25-1; DNA: TGTGCCAGCCAAACCGGGGGGGGCGCATACGAGCAGTACTTC; CDR3: CASQTGGGAYEQYF
size: NA; J: TRBJ1-2; D: NA; V: TRBV12-5; DNA: TGTGCTAGTGGTTTGAGGGAGGGAAGGGACGTTTACTATGGCTACACCTTC; CDR3: CASGLREGRDVYYGYTF
size: once; J: TRBJ2-7; D: NA; V: TRBV7-2; DNA: TGTGCCAGCAAACCCGACAGGCGATACTACGAGCAGTACTTC; CDR3: CASKPDRRYYEQYF
size: NA; J: TRBJ1-1; D: NA; V: TRBV5-5; DNA: TGTGCCAGCACCGTCGGGGCTGAAGCTTTCTTT; CDR3: CASTVGAEAFF
size: few; J: TRBJ2-3; D: TRBD2; V: TRBV4-1; DNA: TGCGCCAGCAGCCAGGGACCTAGCGGGTACACAGATACGCAGTATTTT; CDR3: CASSQGPSGYTDTQYF
size: NA; J: TRBJ2-1; D: NA; V: TRBV29-1; DNA: TGCAGCGCCCTGGACTCGAGCTCCTACAATGAGCAGTTCTTC; CDR3: CSALDSSSYNEQFF
size: few; J: TRBJ1-1; D: NA; V: TRBV10-3; DNA: TGTGCCATCAGTGAAAACAGGGCGATAACTGAAGCTTTCTTT; CDR3: CAISENRAITEAFF
size: few; J: TRBJ2-3; D: NA; V: TRBV28; DNA: TGTGCCAGCAGGACGGACTTAAGGATGAGTGTAGCCACAGATACGCAGTATTTT; CDR3: CASRTDLRMSVATDTQYF
size: NA; J: TRBJ1-5; D: NA; V: TRBV6-6; DNA: TGTGCCAGCAGTTACTCGACTGGGGGTAATCAGCCCCAGCATTTT; CDR3: CASSYSTGGNQPQHF
size: NA; J: TRBJ2-3; D: NA; V: TRBV14; DNA: TGTGCCAGCAGCCAAGATAACGGCAGACCCGCAGATACGCAGTATTTT; CDR3: CASSQDNGRPADTQYF